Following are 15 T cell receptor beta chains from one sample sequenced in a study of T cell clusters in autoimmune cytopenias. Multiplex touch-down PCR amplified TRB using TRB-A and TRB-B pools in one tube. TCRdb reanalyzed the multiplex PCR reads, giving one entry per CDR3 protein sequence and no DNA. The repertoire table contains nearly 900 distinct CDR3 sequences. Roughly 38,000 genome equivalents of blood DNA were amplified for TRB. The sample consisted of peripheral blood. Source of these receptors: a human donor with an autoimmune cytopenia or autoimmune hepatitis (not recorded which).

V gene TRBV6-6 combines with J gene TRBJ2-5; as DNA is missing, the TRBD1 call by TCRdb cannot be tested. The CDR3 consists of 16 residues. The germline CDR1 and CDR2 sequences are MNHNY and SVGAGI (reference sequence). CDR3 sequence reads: CASSLGIGGIQETQYF.

CDR3 residues: CASRPRGAGANVLTF. The chain combines TRBV5-6 with TRBJ2-6; checking the TCRdb D call of TRBD1 is not possible without DNA. There are 15 residues in the CDR3. CDR1 and CDR2 (germline): SGHDT, YYEEEE.

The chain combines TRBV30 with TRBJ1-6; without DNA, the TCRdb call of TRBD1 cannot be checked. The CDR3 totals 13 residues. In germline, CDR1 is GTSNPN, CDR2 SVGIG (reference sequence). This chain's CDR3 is CAWAGQGFSPLHF.

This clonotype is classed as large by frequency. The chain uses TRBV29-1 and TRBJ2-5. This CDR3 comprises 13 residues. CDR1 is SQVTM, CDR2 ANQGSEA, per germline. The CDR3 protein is CSVEGAVQETQYF.

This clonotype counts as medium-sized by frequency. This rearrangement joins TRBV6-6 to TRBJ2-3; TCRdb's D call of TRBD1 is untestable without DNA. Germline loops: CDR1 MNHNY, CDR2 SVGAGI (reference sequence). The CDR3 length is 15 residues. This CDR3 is CASSSIGVSTDTQYF.

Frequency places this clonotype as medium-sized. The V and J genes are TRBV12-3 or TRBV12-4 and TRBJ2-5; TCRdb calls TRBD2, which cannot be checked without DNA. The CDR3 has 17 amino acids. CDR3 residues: CASSFTSGGWYQETQYF.

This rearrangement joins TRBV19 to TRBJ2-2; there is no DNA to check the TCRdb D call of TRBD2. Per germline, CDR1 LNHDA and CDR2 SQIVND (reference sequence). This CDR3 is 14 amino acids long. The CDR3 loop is CASSMAGRTGELFF.

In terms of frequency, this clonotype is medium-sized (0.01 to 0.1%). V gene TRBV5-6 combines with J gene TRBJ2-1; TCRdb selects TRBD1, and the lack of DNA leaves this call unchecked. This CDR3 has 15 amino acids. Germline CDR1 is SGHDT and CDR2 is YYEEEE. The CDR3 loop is CASRTRGGSYNEQFF. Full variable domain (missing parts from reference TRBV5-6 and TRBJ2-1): DAGVTQSPTHLIKTRGQQVTLRCSPKSGHDTVSWYQQALGQGPQFIFQYYEEEERQRGNFPDRFSGHQFPNYSSELNVNALLLGDSALYLCASRTRGGSYNEQFFGPGTRLTVL.

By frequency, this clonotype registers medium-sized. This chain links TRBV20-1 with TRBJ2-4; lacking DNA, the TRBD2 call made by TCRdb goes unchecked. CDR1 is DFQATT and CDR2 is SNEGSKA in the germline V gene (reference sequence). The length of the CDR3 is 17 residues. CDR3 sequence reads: CSARGWADGSVGNIQYF.

CDR3 amino acids: CASSSGTVGNTIYF. The J gene is TRBJ1-3, the V gene TRBV19; TCRdb names TRBD1, which stays unverified in the absence of DNA. Germline assignment: CDR1 LNHDA and CDR2 SQIVND (reference sequence). The CDR3 sequence is 14 residues long.

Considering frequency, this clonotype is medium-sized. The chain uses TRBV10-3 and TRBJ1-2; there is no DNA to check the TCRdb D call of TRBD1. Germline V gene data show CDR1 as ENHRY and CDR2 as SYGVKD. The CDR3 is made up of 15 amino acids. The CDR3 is CAIRGHRGENYGYTF.

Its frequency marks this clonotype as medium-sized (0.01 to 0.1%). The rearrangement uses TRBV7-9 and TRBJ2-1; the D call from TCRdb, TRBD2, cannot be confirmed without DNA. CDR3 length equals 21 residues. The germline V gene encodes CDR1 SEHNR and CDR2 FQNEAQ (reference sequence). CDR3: CASSSGHIAGGYRLYYNEQFF.

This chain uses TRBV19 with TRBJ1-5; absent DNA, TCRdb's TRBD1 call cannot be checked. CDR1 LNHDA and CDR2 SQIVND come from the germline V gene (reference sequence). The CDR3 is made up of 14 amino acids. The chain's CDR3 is CASRSGQGIQPQHF. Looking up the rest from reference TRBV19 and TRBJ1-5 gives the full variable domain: DGGITQSPKYLFRKEGQNVTLSCEQNLNHDAMYWYRQDPGQGLRLIYYSQIVNDFQKGDIAEGYSVSREKKESFPLTVTSAQKNPTAFYLCASRSGQGIQPQHFGDGTRLSIL.

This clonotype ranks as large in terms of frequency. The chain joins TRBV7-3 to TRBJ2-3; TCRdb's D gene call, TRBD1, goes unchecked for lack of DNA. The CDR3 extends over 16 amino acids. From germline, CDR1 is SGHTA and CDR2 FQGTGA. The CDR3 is CASSSAGTGKRDTQYF. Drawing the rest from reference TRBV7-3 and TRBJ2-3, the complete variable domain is GAGVSQTPSNKVTEKGKYVELRCDPISGHTALYWYRQSLGQGPEFLIYFQGTGAADDSGLPNDRFFAVRPEGSVSTLKIQRTERGDSAVYLCASSSAGTGKRDTQYFGPGTRLTVL.

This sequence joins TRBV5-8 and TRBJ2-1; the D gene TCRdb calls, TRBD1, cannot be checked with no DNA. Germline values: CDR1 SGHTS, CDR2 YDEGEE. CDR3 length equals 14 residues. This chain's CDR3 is CASSLGTYYNEQFF.